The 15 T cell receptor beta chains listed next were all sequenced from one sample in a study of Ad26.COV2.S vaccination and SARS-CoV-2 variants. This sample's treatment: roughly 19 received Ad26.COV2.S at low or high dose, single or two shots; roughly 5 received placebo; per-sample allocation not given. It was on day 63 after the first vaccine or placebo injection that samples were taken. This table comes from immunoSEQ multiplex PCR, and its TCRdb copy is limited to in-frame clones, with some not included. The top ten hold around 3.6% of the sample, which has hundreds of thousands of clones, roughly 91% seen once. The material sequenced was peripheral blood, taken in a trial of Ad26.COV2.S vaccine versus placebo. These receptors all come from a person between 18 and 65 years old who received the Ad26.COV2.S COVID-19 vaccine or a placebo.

The CDR3 nucleotides read TGTGCCAGCAGCTTAACAGGGGCTCGTAATGAAAAACTGTTTTTT. Its translation is CASSLTGARNEKLFF. This chain uses TRBV7-6 with TRBJ1-4, with TRBD1 matching 7 bases. The V gene end was trimmed by 2 bases and the J gene end by 4 bases; junction bases not matched to a gene: 4. CDR3 length equals 15 residues. CDR1 SGHVS and CDR2 FNYEAQ come from the germline V gene.

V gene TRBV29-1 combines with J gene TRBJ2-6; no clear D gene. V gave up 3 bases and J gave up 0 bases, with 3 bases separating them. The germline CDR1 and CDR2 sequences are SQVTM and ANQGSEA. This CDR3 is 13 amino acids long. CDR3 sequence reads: CSVDSSGANVLTF. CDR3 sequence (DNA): TGCAGCGTTGACAGCTCTGGGGCCAACGTCCTGACTTTC.

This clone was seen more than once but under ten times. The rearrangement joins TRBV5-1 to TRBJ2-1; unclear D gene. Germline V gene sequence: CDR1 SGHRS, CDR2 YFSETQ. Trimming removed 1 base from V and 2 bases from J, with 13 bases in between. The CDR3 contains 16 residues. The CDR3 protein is CASSLNDWVTYNEQFF. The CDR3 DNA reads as TGCGCCAGCAGCTTGAACGACTGGGTTACCTACAATGAGCAGTTCTTC.

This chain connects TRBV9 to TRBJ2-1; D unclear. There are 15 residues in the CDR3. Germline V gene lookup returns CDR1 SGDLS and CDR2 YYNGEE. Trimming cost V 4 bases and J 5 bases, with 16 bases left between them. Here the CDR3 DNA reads TGTGCCAGCAGCCCCCCCTGGGCACCCAACAATGAGCAGTTCTTC. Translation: CASSPPWAPNNEQFF.

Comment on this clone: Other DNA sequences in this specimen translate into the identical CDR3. CDR3: CASSLAGGSGNTIYF. For the CDR3, the DNA is TGTGCCAGCAGCTTAGCAGGGGGCTCTGGAAACACCATATATTTT. This chain joins TRBV7-8 and TRBJ1-3; D is possibly TRBD1 (6 bases). The germline V and J ends were trimmed by 0 bases and 0 bases, with 6 bases remaining between them. The V gene's germline CDR1 is SGHVS and CDR2 FQNEAQ. The CDR3 spans 15 residues.

This chain's CDR3 is CASSRTGWDYEQYF. The CDR3, as DNA: TGTGCCAGCAGTAGGACAGGGTGGGACTACGAGCAGTACTTC. The gene calls are TRBV5-5 and TRBJ2-7, with 8 nucleotides matching TRBD1. This CDR3 contains 14 residues. J lost 3 bases, V lost 5 bases, and 7 bases had no gene match. The germline CDR1 and CDR2 sequences are SGHKS and YYEKEE (reference sequence).

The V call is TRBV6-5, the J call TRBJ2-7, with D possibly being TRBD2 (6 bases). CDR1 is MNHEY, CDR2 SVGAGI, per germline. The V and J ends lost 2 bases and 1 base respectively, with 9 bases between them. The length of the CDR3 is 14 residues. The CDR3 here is CASSYAGRSYEQYF. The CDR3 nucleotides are TGTGCCAGCAGTTACGCGGGACGGTCCTACGAGCAGTACTTC.

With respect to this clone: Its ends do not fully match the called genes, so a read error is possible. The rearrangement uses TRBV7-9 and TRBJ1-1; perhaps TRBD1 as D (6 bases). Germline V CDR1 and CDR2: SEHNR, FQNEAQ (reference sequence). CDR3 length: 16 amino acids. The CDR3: CASTLWGAPQTTEAFF. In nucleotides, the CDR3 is TGTGCCAGCACCTTATGGGGGGCCCCCCAGACCACTGAAGCTTTCTTT. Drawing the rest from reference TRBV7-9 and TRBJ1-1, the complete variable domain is DTGVSQNPRHKITKRGQNVTFRCDPISEHNRLYWYRQTLGQGPEFLTYFQNEAQLEKSRLLSDRFSAERPKGSFSTLEIQRTEQGDSAMYLCASTLWGAPQTTEAFFGQGTRLTVV.

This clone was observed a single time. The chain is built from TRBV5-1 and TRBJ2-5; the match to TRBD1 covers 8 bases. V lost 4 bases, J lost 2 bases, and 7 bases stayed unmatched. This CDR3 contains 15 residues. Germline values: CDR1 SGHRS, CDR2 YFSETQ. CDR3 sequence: CASSQPDRGQETQYF. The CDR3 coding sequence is TGCGCCAGCAGCCAACCCGACAGGGGTCAAGAGACCCAGTACTTC.

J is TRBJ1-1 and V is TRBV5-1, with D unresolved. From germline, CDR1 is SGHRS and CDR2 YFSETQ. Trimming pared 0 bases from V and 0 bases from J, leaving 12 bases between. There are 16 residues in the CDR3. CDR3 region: CASSLGPAGMNTEAFF. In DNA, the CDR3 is TGCGCCAGCAGCTTGGGCCCCGCGGGAATGAACACTGAAGCTTTCTTT. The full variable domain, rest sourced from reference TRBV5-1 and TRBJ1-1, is KAGVTQTPRYLIKTRGQQVTLSCSPISGHRSVSWYQQTPGQGLQFLFEYFSETQRNKGNFPGRFSGRQFSNSRSEMNVSTLELGDSALYLCASSLGPAGMNTEAFFGQGTRLTVV.

CDR3 nucleotides: TGTGCCAGCAGCTTAGGTGGCCAGCCCTACGAGCAGTACTTC. Translation gives CASSLGGQPYEQYF. The chain employs TRBV7-9 and TRBJ2-7; D gene ambiguous. Per germline, CDR1 SEHNR and CDR2 FQNEAQ (reference sequence). This CDR3 comprises 14 residues. V was cut by 1 base and J by 2 bases, with 9 bases left in between.

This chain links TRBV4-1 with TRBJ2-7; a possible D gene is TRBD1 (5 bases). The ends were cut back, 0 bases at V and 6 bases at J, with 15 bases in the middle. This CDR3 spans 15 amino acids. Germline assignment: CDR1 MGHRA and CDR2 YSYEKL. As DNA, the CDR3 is TGCGCCAGCAGCCAAGATCGGTGGGGCCAGGCCGAGCAGTACTTC. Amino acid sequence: CASSQDRWGQAEQYF.

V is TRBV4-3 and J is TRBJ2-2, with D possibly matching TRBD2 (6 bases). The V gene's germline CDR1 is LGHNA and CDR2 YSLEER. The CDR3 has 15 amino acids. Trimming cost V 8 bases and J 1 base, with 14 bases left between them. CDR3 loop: CASSIRRGNTGELFF. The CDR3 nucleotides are TGCGCCAGCTCTATTCGGCGGGGGAACACCGGGGAGCTGTTTTTT.

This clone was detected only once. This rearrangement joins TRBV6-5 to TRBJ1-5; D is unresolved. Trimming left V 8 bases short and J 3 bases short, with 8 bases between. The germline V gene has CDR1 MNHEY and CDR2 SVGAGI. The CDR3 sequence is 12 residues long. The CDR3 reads CASSQTNQPQHF. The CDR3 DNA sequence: TGTGCCAGCTCACAGACCAATCAGCCCCAGCATTTT.

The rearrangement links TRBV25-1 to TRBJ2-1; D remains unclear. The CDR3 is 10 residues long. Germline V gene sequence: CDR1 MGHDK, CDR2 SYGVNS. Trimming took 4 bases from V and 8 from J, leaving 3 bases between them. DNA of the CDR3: TGTGCCAGCAGTGCATATGAGCAGTTCTTC. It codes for CASSAYEQFF. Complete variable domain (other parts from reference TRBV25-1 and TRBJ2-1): EADIYQTPRYLVIGTGKKITLECSQTMGHDKMYWYQQDPGMELHLIHYSYGVNSTEKGDLSSESTVSRIRTEHFPLTLESARPSHTSQYLCASSAYEQFFGPGTRLTVL.